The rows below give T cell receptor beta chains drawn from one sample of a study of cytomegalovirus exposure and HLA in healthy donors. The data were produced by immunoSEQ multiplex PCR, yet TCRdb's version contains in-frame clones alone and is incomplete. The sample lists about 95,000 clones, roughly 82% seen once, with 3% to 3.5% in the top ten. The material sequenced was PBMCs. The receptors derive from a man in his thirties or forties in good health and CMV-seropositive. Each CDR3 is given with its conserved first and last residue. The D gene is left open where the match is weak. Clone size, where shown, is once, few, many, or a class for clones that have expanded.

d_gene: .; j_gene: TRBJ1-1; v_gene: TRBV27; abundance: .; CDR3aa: CASSFMSGQPGTEAFF; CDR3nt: TGTGCCAGCAGTTTCATGTCAGGACAGCCAGGGACTGAAGCTTTCTTT
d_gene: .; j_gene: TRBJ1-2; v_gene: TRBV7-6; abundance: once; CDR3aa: CASSPGPYYGYTF; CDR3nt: TGTGCCAGCAGCCCAGGGCCCTACTATGGCTACACCTTC
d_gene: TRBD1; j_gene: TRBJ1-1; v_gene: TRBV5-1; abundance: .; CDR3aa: CASSLSFQGQGVMNTEAFF; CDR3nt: TGCGCCAGCAGCTTATCCTTCCAGGGACAGGGGGTTATGAACACTGAAGCTTTCTTT
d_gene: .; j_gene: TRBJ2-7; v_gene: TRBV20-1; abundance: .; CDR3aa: CSAWDSPEQYF; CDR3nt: TGCAGTGCCTGGGACTCGCCCGAGCAGTACTTC
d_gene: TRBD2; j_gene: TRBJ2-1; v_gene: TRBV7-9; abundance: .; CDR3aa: CASSIGLAGGYNEQFF; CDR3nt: TGTGCCAGCAGCATCGGACTAGCGGGAGGGTACAATGAGCAGTTCTTC
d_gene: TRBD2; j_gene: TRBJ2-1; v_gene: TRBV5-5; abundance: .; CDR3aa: CASSLELAGRNEQFF; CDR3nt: TGTGCCAGCAGCTTGGAACTAGCGGGACGCAATGAGCAGTTCTTC
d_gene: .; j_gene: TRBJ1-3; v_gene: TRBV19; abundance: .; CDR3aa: CASSRRVSGNTIYF; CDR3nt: TGTGCCTCCTCCCGCAGGGTCTCTGGAAACACCATATATTTT
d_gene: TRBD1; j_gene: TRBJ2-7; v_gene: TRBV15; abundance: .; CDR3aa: CATSRDRGQGVPSTYEQYF; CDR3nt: TGTGCCACCAGCAGAGATCGGGGACAGGGAGTACCGTCGACCTACGAGCAGTACTTC
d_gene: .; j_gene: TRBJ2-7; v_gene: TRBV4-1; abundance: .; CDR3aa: CASSQVSHYEQYF; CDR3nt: TGCGCCAGCAGCCAAGTTTCCCACTACGAGCAGTACTTC
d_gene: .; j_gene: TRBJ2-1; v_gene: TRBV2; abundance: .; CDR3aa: CASSGGVIAPYNEQFF; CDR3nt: TGTGCCAGCAGTGGGGGGGTGATAGCTCCCTACAATGAGCAGTTCTTC
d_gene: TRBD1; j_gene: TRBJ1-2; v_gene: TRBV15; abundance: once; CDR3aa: CATSRDMTGQDYGYTF; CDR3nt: TGTGCCACCAGCAGAGACATGACAGGGCAGGACTATGGCTACACCTTC
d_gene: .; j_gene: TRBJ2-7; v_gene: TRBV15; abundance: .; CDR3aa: CATSREVTGMTYEQYF; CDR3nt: TGTGCCACCAGCAGAGAGGTTACAGGGATGACCTACGAGCAGTACTTC
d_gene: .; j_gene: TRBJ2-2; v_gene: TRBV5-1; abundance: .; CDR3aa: CASSFRRGRETNTGELFF; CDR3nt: TGCGCCAGCAGCTTCAGGCGGGGACGGGAGACAAACACCGGGGAGCTGTTTTTT
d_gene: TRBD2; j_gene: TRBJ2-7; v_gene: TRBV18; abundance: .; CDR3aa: CASSPGVAGEQYF; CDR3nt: TGTGCCAGCTCACCCGGGGTAGCGGGCGAGCAGTACTTC
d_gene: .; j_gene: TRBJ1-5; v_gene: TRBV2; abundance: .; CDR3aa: CASKFGRGNQPQHF; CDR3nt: TGTGCCAGCAAGTTCGGACGAGGGAATCAGCCCCAGCATTTT
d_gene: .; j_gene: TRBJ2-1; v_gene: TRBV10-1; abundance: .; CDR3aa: CASSESGDSGTGYNEQFF; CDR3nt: TGCGCCAGCAGTGAGTCTGGGGATAGCGGTACCGGATACAATGAGCAGTTCTTC
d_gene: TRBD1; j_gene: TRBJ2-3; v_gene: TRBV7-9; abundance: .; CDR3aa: CASSFEGAVTDTQYF; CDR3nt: TGTGCCAGCAGCTTTGAGGGGGCAGTGACAGATACGCAGTATTTT
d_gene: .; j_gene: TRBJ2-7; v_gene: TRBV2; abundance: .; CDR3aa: CASSEAEDGPRLQYF; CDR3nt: TGTGCCAGCAGTGAAGCGGAGGACGGGCCGCGGTTGCAGTACTTC
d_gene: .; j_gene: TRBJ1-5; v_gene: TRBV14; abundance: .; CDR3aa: CASSLGHSNQPQHF; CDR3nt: TGTGCCAGCAGCCTCGGACACAGCAATCAGCCCCAGCATTTT
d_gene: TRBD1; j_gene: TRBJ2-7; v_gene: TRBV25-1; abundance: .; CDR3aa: CASSNLGQLSYEQYF; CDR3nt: TGTGCCAGCAGTAACTTGGGACAGCTCTCCTACGAGCAGTACTTC
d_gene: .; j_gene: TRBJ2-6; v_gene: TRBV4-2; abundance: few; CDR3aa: CASSAGATGANVLTF; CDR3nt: TGTGCCAGCAGCGCGGGGGCCACTGGGGCCAACGTCCTGACTTTC
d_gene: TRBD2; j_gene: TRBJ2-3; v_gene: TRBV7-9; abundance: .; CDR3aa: CASSLGIAGITDTQYF; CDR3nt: TGTGCCAGCAGCTTAGGAATAGCGGGAATCACAGATACGCAGTATTTT
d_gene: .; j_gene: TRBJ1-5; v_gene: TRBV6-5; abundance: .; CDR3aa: CASRAGNNQPQHF; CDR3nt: TGTGCCAGCAGGGCAGGGAACAATCAGCCCCAGCATTTT
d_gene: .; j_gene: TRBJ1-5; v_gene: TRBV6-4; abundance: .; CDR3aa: CASSGEVGQPQHF; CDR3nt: TGTGCCAGCAGTGGAGAGGTAGGCCAGCCCCAGCATTTT
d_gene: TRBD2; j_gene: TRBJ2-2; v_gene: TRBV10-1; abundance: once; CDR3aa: CASSELWAGGHRNTGELFF; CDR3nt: TGCGCCAGCAGTGAATTATGGGCGGGAGGCCACCGGAACACCGGGGAGCTGTTTTTT
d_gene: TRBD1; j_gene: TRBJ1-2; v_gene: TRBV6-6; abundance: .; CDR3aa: CASSEGQLSYGYTF; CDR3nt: TGTGCCAGCAGCGAGGGACAGTTATCTTATGGCTACACCTTC